The 21 T cell receptor beta chains below come from one sample, sequenced in a study of blood T cell repertoires in COVID-19. The data were produced by immunoSEQ multiplex PCR, yet TCRdb's version contains in-frame clones alone and is incomplete. Here the sample spans around 58,000 clones, around 90% being singletons. Sequenced input: peripheral blood. The source is a human donor with active COVID-19. The donor label of this sample is uncertain.

The chain couples TRBV9 to TRBJ1-2; D remains unclear. The CDR3 is 12 amino acids. The V and J ends lost 3 bases and 7 bases respectively, with 10 bases between them. The germline V gene has CDR1 SGDLS and CDR2 YYNGEE. This CDR3 is CASSGGRTGYTF. Here the CDR3 DNA reads TGTGCCAGCAGCGGAGGGAGGACTGGCTACACCTTC. Based on the CDR3 plus reference TRBV9 and TRBJ1-2, the full variable domain is DSGVTQTPKHLITATGQRVTLRCSPRSGDLSVYWYQQSLDQGLQFLIQYYNGEERAKGNILERFSAQQFPDLHSELNLSSLELGDSALYFCASSGGRTGYTFGSGTRLTVV.

Concerning this clone: Mismatch with germline at one junction end may stem from a read error. The gene calls are TRBV13 and TRBJ2-3; TRBD1 matches 8 bases. The CDR3 runs to 14 residues. Germline CDR1 and CDR2: PRHDT and FYEKMQ (reference sequence). DNA of the CDR3: TGTGCCAGCAGCCTAGGGACAGGCAAAGATACGCAGTATTTT. It encodes CASSLGTGKDTQYF.

This chain connects TRBV6-2 or TRBV6-3 to TRBJ2-1, with 9 bases aligning to TRBD2. V trimming: 2 bases; J trimming: 1 base; junction bases outside the gene matches: 9. CDR3 length equals 18 residues. In germline, CDR1 is MNHEY, CDR2 SVGEGT. The CDR3 loop is CASSYPSGGFGSYNEQFF. CDR3 DNA sequence: TGTGCCAGCAGTTACCCCAGCGGGGGGTTCGGGTCCTACAATGAGCAGTTCTTC.

V gene TRBV18 combines with J gene TRBJ2-2; D may be TRBD1 (6 bases). The CDR3 runs to 14 residues. The V and J ends lost 4 bases and 3 bases respectively, with 9 bases between them. Germline values: CDR1 KGHSH, CDR2 LQKENI. The CDR3 DNA follows: TGTGCCAGCTCACTCAGGGGAGACACCGGGGAGCTGTTTTTT. Amino acid sequence: CASSLRGDTGELFF.

The chain is built from TRBV7-9 and TRBJ1-3; D remains ambiguous. V gave up 5 bases and J gave up 3 bases, with 5 bases separating them. This CDR3 contains 12 residues. Germline V gene lookup returns CDR1 SEHNR and CDR2 FQNEAQ (reference sequence). Here the CDR3 DNA reads TGTGCCAGCAGCCTCCTTGGAAACACCATATATTTT. This translates into CASSLLGNTIYF. Looking up the rest from reference TRBV7-9 and TRBJ1-3 gives the full variable domain: DTGVSQNPRHKITKRGQNVTFRCDPISEHNRLYWYRQTLGQGPEFLTYFQNEAQLEKSRLLSDRFSAERPKGSFSTLEIQRTEQGDSAMYLCASSLLGNTIYFGEGSWLTVV.

This chain links TRBV2 with TRBJ1-3; 9 bases line up with TRBD1. Germline V gene data show CDR1 as SNHLY and CDR2 as FYNNEI. This CDR3 is 14 amino acids long. J gave up 4 bases and V 8 bases, and 6 bases lay outside the gene matches. The CDR3 DNA sequence: TGTGCCAGCGCCTACAGGGGGCTGGGAAACACCATATATTTT. It encodes CASAYRGLGNTIYF. Using reference TRBV2 and TRBJ1-3 for the parts outside the CDR3, the full variable domain is EPEVTQTPSHQVTQMGQEVILRCVPISNHLYFYWYRQILGQKVEFLVSFYNNEISEKSEIFDDQFSVERPDGSNFTLKIRSTKLEDSAMYFCASAYRGLGNTIYFGEGSWLTVV.

The chain has TRBV7-2 and TRBJ1-2, with a possible D match to TRBD1 (5 bases). The CDR3 is made up of 13 amino acids. The V and J ends lost 6 bases and 8 bases respectively, with 16 bases between them. Germline CDR1 and CDR2: SGHTA and FQGNSA. The CDR3 loop reads CASSTREIRGYTF. The CDR3 DNA follows: TGTGCCAGCAGTACCAGGGAAATTAGGGGCTACACCTTC.

The chain combines TRBV7-9 with TRBJ2-5; TRBD1 matches 10 bases. V lost 3 bases, J lost 1 base, and 8 bases stayed unmatched. The CDR3 contains 17 residues. The germline CDR1 and CDR2 sequences are SEHNR and FQNEAQ (reference sequence). CDR3 bases: TGTGCCAGCAGCTTGGGACAGGGGATTGGGGGCCAAGAGACCCAGTACTTC. Its translation is CASSLGQGIGGQETQYF.

J is TRBJ2-3 and V is TRBV28; the D gene is possibly TRBD2 (5 bases). This CDR3 is built from 13 residues. V was shortened by 5 bases and J by 10 bases, with 16 bases between the two germline ends. CDR1 is MDHEN and CDR2 is SYDVKM in the germline V gene. CDR3 coding DNA: TGTGCCAGCAGTCCGGGGATCCTGAGCGCGCAGTATTTT. Amino acid sequence: CASSPGILSAQYF.

This sequence joins TRBV7-6 and TRBJ1-1; no definite D call. The length of the CDR3 is 15 residues. Trimming removed 5 bases from V and 1 base from J, with 14 bases in between. CDR1 and CDR2 from the germline V gene are SGHVS and FNYEAQ. CDR3 in amino acids: CASSGPEIGNTEAFF. CDR3 bases: TGTGCCAGCAGCGGGCCTGAAATCGGGAACACTGAAGCTTTCTTT.

This chain connects TRBV4-1 to TRBJ2-6; D might be TRBD2 (6 bases). Germline V gives CDR1 MGHRA, CDR2 YSYEKL. The length of the CDR3 is 17 residues. V dropped 3 bases and J dropped 1 base, with 13 bases sitting between them. The CDR3 sequence: CASSQGLGGSGANVLTF. CDR3 sequence (DNA): TGCGCCAGCAGCCAGGGATTGGGGGGATCTGGGGCCAACGTCCTGACTTTC.

This clone was counted once. The chain joins TRBV11-2 to TRBJ2-3; possibly TRBD1 for D (5 bases). Germline lookup yields CDR1 SGHAT and CDR2 FQNNGV. The CDR3 has 15 residues. The germline V and J ends were trimmed by 5 bases and 1 base, with 13 bases remaining between them. CDR3: CASSGQGSRTDTQYF. The CDR3 bases are TGTGCCAGCAGCGGCCAGGGCAGTCGCACAGATACGCAGTATTTT.

This sequence joins TRBV5-1 and TRBJ2-5, with TRBD2 matching over 10 bases. Germline loops: CDR1 SGHRS, CDR2 YFSETQ. V was pared by 3 bases and J by 2 bases, with 7 bases of the junction left unmatched. The CDR3 length is 16 residues. CDR3 DNA: TGCGCCAGCAGCTACTCGGGTAGCGGGGGGCAAGAGACCCAGTACTTC. Its translation: CASSYSGSGGQETQYF.

This chain joins TRBV4-1 and TRBJ2-1, with D maybe TRBD2 (5 bases). V lost 5 bases, J lost 4 bases, and 15 bases lay in between. Germline assignment: CDR1 MGHRA and CDR2 YSYEKL. The CDR3 runs to 15 residues. CDR3: CASSGSPSSYNEQFF. CDR3 DNA sequence: TGCGCCAGCAGCGGGAGCCCCAGCAGTTACAATGAGCAGTTCTTC.

J is TRBJ2-1 and V is TRBV5-1, with 7 bases fitting TRBD1. The CDR3 loop spans 18 amino acids. V was clipped by 1 base and J by 0 bases; unmatched bases: 10. Germline-derived CDR1 and CDR2 are SGHRS and YFSETQ. The chain's CDR3 is CASSLKGALISSYNEQFF. The CDR3 coding sequence is TGCGCCAGCAGCTTGAAGGGGGCTCTAATAAGCTCCTACAATGAGCAGTTCTTC.

J is TRBJ2-3 and V is TRBV7-3; 9 bases are a match to TRBD1. CDR3 length equals 14 residues. Germline V gene data show CDR1 as SGHTA and CDR2 as FQGTGA. V lost 4 bases, J lost 5 bases, and 4 bases stayed unmatched. The CDR3 sequence is CASSSQGAGDTQYF. CDR3 DNA: TGTGCCAGCAGCTCACAGGGGGCAGGAGATACGCAGTATTTT.

J is TRBJ2-3 and V is TRBV29-1; a possible D gene is TRBD1 (6 bases). Deletions cut 1 base from V and 3 bases from J, with 17 bases between. In germline, CDR1 is SQVTM, CDR2 ANQGSEA. The CDR3 covers 16 residues. In DNA, the CDR3 is TGCAGCGTTGAAGGCCCCAGGGGTCGTGGTACAGATACGCAGTATTTT. Translated: CSVEGPRGRGTDTQYF.

This clone was observed a few times. DNA of the CDR3: TGTGCCAGCAGCCCGACAGGGGGCTTACGTGGGGTGCTCCACTTT. Encoded protein: CASSPTGGLRGVLHF. The chain combines TRBV6-4 with TRBJ1-6; 10 bases fit TRBD1. Trimming cost V 6 bases and J 16 bases; bases outside gene matches: 15. Germline V CDR1 and CDR2: MRHNA, SNTAGT. This CDR3 region has 15 residues.

The rearrangement links TRBV3-1 (or the pseudogene TRBV3-2) to TRBJ1-2, with a tentative D call TRBD1 (6 bases). Trimming left V 0 bases short and J 2 bases short, with 13 bases between. Looked up from germline, CDR1 is LGHDT and CDR2 is YNNKEL (reference sequence). CDR3 size: 16 residues. For the CDR3, the DNA is TGTGCCAGCAGCCAAGATTGCCCGACAGGCAACTATGGCTACACCTTC. Its translation: CASSQDCPTGNYGYTF.

The chain links TRBV2 to TRBJ1-5; the D gene is possibly TRBD1 (5 bases). Trimming removed 2 bases at V and 4 bases at J, with 12 bases between. This CDR3 is 15 amino acids long. Germline V lookup: CDR1 SNHLY, CDR2 FYNNEI. The chain's CDR3 is CASSETTAPNQPQHF. CDR3 in DNA: TGTGCCAGCAGTGAAACGACAGCCCCTAATCAGCCCCAGCATTTT.

This chain joins TRBV7-5 and TRBJ2-3; the table's D call of TRBD2 was not tested on the DNA. TRBV7-5 is designated a pseudogene. The CDR3 is made up of 16 amino acids. The CDR3 bases are TGTGCCAGAAGCTTCGGACTAGCGGGGAATTCAGATACGCAGTATTTT. Translating it yields CARSFGLAGNSDTQYF.